This entry is about one T cell receptor beta chain. This clonotype was seen once. What this receptor recognizes is not known. No base qualities exist here, and no much larger clone lies one base off it. Weak support is all one read offers. What the treatment or condition label conveys for this sample: in vitro stimulation with specific CMV peptide epitopes to enrich CMV-specific T cells. Data came from an Illumina HiSeq 1500. The public reads were reprocessed in TCRdb via fastp at Q25 and MiXCR, keeping in-frame beta chains. Duplicate CDR3 protein sequences are folded into a single record with the most common DNA and genes. This sample lists under 850,000 distinct CDR3 sequences; about 30% were detected once. Clones ranked in the top ten supply about 18% of the sample. These data originate in a study of T cell repertoires in cytomegalovirus infection (dated by TCRdb to about 2019). Regarding the complete study: Peptide stimulations targeted recently identified HLA-C-restricted CMV epitopes, whose presentation resists viral immunomodulation, together with well-studied HLA-B-restricted epitopes. Donor HLA type was relevant to the analysis, because carriage of CMV infection together with the matching HLA type was indicated by public TCR beta signatures. Overall study results and their limits: The ex vivo response was dominated by HLA-C-restricted CMV-specific TCR beta clonotypes, which also provided the single most frequent clonotype in two of eight donors. In both this cohort and an independent cohort of some 380 donors, the cumulative frequency of public TCR beta family members distinguished carriers of CMV infection plus the relevant HLA type.

V is cut by 0 bases and J by 6 bases, and the space between the germline ends is 15 bases. The cysteine opens and the phenylalanine closes a CDR3 of 15 amino acids. Only CDR3 DNA remains: 45 bases, in frame from the first base. The germline V gene (reference sequence) provides CDR1 DFQATT and CDR2 SNEGSKA. The TCR was taken from a human donor in good health (CMV status not recorded). Some clones in this sample may be carry-over from other donors' samples. The specimen comprised cultured PBMCs, sampled from culture after CMV antigen stimulation. The sequence is built from TRBV20-1 and TRBJ2-1; a weak D assignment points to TRBD2 (6 bases agree). In nucleotides, the sequence is TGCAGTGCTAGAGATAAAATAGCGGACCTCAATGAGCAGTTCTTC. It is translated as CSARDKIADLNEQFF.